This entry lists 28 T cell receptor beta chains sequenced from one sample in a study of control samples from healthy donors and cancer patients. Sequencing used immunoSEQ multiplex PCR; TCRdb keeps in-frame clones, though not all of them. Among fewer than 200,000 clones listed, over 85% were seen once. Sequencing used blood. The origin of the receptors is a man aged 30-40 years in good health.

V usage is TRBV30 and J usage is TRBJ1-2; 7 bases agree with TRBD1. This CDR3 spans 14 amino acids. CDR1 GTSNPN and CDR2 SVGIG come from the germline V gene (reference sequence). The junction had 7 bases not matched to a gene; V was cut back by 2 bases and J by 4 bases. CDR3 sequence reads: CAWSPETGIYGYTF. The CDR3 DNA reads as TGTGCCTGGAGTCCCGAGACAGGGATCTATGGCTACACCTTC.

CDR3 in amino acids: CASSITFGSNQPQHF. The CDR3 DNA is TGTGCCAGCAGCATCACATTTGGTAGCAATCAGCCCCAGCATTTT. The chain joins TRBV5-5 to TRBJ1-5; D gene ambiguous. Germline loops: CDR1 SGHKS, CDR2 YYEKEE (reference sequence). CDR3 size: 15 residues. V dropped 4 bases and J dropped 0 bases, with 11 bases sitting between them.

The rearrangement links TRBV6-2 or TRBV6-3 to TRBJ1-6; perhaps TRBD1 as D (5 bases). The V gene's germline CDR1 is MNHEY and CDR2 SVGEGT. Trimming cost V 5 bases and J 13 bases, with 18 bases left between them. The CDR3 has 14 residues. CDR3 sequence: CASSKPGPGSPLHF. In DNA, the CDR3 is TGTGCCAGCAGTAAACCGGGACCGGGGTCGCCCCTCCACTTT.

The chain links TRBV7-3 to TRBJ1-1; 10 nucleotides align to TRBD1. The ends lost 5 bases at V and 4 bases at J; junction bases unmatched: 10. This CDR3 is 16 amino acids long. Per germline, CDR1 SGHTA and CDR2 FQGTGA. The CDR3 here is CASSKDRGRGSTEAFF. CDR3 nucleotide sequence: TGTGCCAGCAGCAAAGACAGGGGGCGAGGCTCCACTGAAGCTTTCTTT.

V gene TRBV5-8 combines with J gene TRBJ2-1, with 8 bases aligning to TRBD2. The CDR3 contains 15 residues. Trimming took 4 bases from V and 0 from J; bases not matched to a gene: 3. Per the germline V gene, CDR1 is SGHTS and CDR2 is YDEGEE. This CDR3 reads CASSPGTSSYNEQFF. In DNA, the CDR3 is TGTGCCAGCAGCCCAGGGACTAGCTCCTACAATGAGCAGTTCTTC. The whole variable domain, remainder taken from reference TRBV5-8 and TRBJ2-1, is EAGVTQSPTHLIKTRGQQATLRCSPISGHTSVYWYQQALGLGLQFLLWYDEGEERNRGNFPPRFSGRQFPNYSSELNVNALELEDSALYLCASSPGTSSYNEQFFGPGTRLTVL.

This chain uses TRBV28 with TRBJ1-1; no definite D call. Germline V gene data show CDR1 as MDHEN and CDR2 as SYDVKM. The CDR3 has 14 residues. The V end was cut by 3 bases, the J end by 1 base, with 9 bases between. The CDR3 nucleotides read TGTGCCAGCAGTTTGACCCAACGGAACACTGAAGCTTTCTTT. Encoded protein: CASSLTQRNTEAFF.

The rearrangement links TRBV27 to TRBJ1-2, with D unresolved. The V gene lost 5 bases and the J gene lost 4 bases, with 23 bases spanning the gap. CDR3 length: 17 amino acids. Germline CDR1 is MNHEY and CDR2 is SMNVEV (reference sequence). The DNA for the CDR3 is TGTGCCAGCAGTAAGTCAAATTTTGTTGGCCCGGCCTATGGCTACACCTTC. As protein: CASSKSNFVGPAYGYTF.

The chain joins TRBV20-1 to TRBJ2-1; D gene ambiguous. V gave up 3 bases and J gave up 7 bases, with 16 bases separating them. CDR3 length: 14 residues. Germline V gene data show CDR1 as DFQATT and CDR2 as SNEGSKA (reference sequence). The CDR3 region is CSASGRAWLNEQFF. The CDR3 nucleotides are TGCAGTGCTAGTGGACGCGCCTGGTTGAATGAGCAGTTCTTC.

V is TRBV20-1 and J is TRBJ2-1, with TRBD2 matching 11 bases. The germline V gene has CDR1 DFQATT and CDR2 SNEGSKA (reference sequence). V lost 3 bases, J lost 7 bases, and 8 bases stayed unmatched. The length of the CDR3 is 15 residues. The CDR3 reads CSASELAGVGNEQFF. CDR3 nucleotides: TGCAGTGCTAGTGAACTAGCGGGAGTAGGTAATGAGCAGTTCTTC.

The chain combines TRBV20-1 with TRBJ1-3; TRBD1 is a possible D gene (5 bases). The germline V gene has CDR1 DFQATT and CDR2 SNEGSKA (reference sequence). The CDR3 sequence is 14 residues long. Trimming removed 3 bases at V and 4 bases at J, with 13 bases between. The chain's CDR3 is CSASNQGSGNTIYF. The CDR3 DNA follows: TGCAGTGCTAGTAACCAGGGCTCCGGAAACACCATATATTTT.

This clone was seen just once. The CDR3 bases are TGTGCCAGTAACCTCTTTGGAAACACCATATATTTT. As protein: CASNLFGNTIYF. The V call is TRBV6-5, the J call TRBJ1-3; D not certain. V shed 9 bases and J shed 3 bases, with 9 bases lying between them. The CDR3 is 12 amino acids. Germline V gene lookup returns CDR1 MNHEY and CDR2 SVGAGI.

The rearrangement links TRBV7-9 to TRBJ1-2; TRBD1 agrees at 10 bases. Germline CDR1 reads SEHNR; CDR2 reads FQNEAQ (reference sequence). V lost 4 bases, J lost 6 bases, and 5 bases stayed unmatched. The CDR3 length is 14 residues. This CDR3 reads CASSSGTGVDGYTF. The CDR3 DNA sequence: TGTGCCAGCAGCTCCGGGACAGGGGTTGATGGCTACACCTTC. Full variable domain (remainder filled in from reference TRBV7-9 and TRBJ1-2): DTGVSQNPRHKITKRGQNVTFRCDPISEHNRLYWYRQTLGQGPEFLTYFQNEAQLEKSRLLSDRFSAERPKGSFSTLEIQRTEQGDSAMYLCASSSGTGVDGYTFGSGTRLTVV.

The chain uses TRBV15 and TRBJ2-7, with 10 bases that match TRBD2. The junction had 2 bases not matched to a gene; V was cut back by 1 base and J by 2 bases. The length of the CDR3 is 15 residues. Looked up from germline, CDR1 is LNHNV and CDR2 is YYDKDF (reference sequence). This chain's CDR3 is CATSRGSGGAYEQYF. The CDR3 DNA sequence: TGTGCCACCAGCAGAGGAAGCGGGGGGGCCTACGAGCAGTACTTC.

This sequence joins TRBV9 and TRBJ2-7, with D possibly matching TRBD1 (5 bases). Germline lookup yields CDR1 SGDLS and CDR2 YYNGEE. Trimming took off 0 bases at V and 2 bases at J, with 9 bases between the two ends. The CDR3 extends over 14 amino acids. As DNA, the CDR3 is TGTGCCAGCAGCGTAGGACAGAGTACCTACGAGCAGTACTTC. It encodes CASSVGQSTYEQYF.

Turning to this clone: Other DNA sequences of this sample code for an identical CDR3. The CDR3 here is CASSLDGRQETQYF. In DNA form, the CDR3 reads TGTGCCAGCAGCTTAGATGGGCGTCAAGAGACCCAGTACTTC. The chain is built from TRBV7-2 and TRBJ2-5; no definite D call. Trimming removed 1 base at V and 2 bases at J, with 8 bases between. The CDR3 runs to 14 residues. Per the germline V gene, CDR1 is SGHTA and CDR2 is FQGNSA.

The chain uses TRBV6-4 and TRBJ1-2; D not certain. V lost 2 bases and J 7 bases, leaving 14 bases between the germline ends. This CDR3 region has 14 residues. Germline-derived CDR1 and CDR2 are MRHNA and SNTAGT. The CDR3 sequence: CASSDGSSVSGYTF. CDR3 DNA: TGTGCCAGCAGTGACGGGTCGTCAGTTAGTGGCTACACCTTC.

This sequence joins TRBV5-1 and TRBJ2-7; D might be TRBD1 (5 bases). In germline, CDR1 is SGHRS, CDR2 YFSETQ. V dropped 2 bases and J dropped 5 bases, with 8 bases sitting between them. The CDR3 covers 12 residues. In DNA form, the CDR3 reads TGCGCCAGCAGCTTTACAGGAAACGAGCAGTACTTC. Translated: CASSFTGNEQYF.

The CDR3 DNA reads as TGTGCCAGCACAGGGGCGGTTGGCTACACCTTC. Translating it yields CASTGAVGYTF. The rearrangement joins TRBV2 to TRBJ1-2; D is perhaps TRBD1 (6 bases). V lost 7 bases, J lost 7 bases, and 10 bases lay in between. The germline CDR1 and CDR2 sequences are SNHLY and FYNNEI. The CDR3 has 11 residues.

The rearrangement links TRBV5-4 to TRBJ1-2, with 7 bases aligning to TRBD1. The CDR3 loop spans 15 amino acids. Germline trimming cut 0 bases from V and 4 bases from J; bases unmatched to any gene: 6. CDR1 and CDR2 from the germline V gene are SGHNT and YYREEE (reference sequence). CDR3 protein: CASSLGAGGIYGYTF. The CDR3 nucleotides are TGTGCCAGCAGCTTGGGGGCAGGGGGGATCTATGGCTACACCTTC.

V and J are TRBV5-1 and TRBJ1-1; tentatively, D is TRBD1 (6 bases). V lost 7 bases, J lost 5 bases, and 18 bases lay in between. The CDR3 sequence is 14 residues long. Germline CDR1 SGHRS, CDR2 YFSETQ. CDR3 region: CASGMGAWGTEAFF. In nucleotides, the CDR3 is TGCGCCAGCGGGATGGGGGCGTGGGGAACTGAAGCTTTCTTT.

Remarks on this clone: Additional DNA sequences in this sample encode the identical CDR3. The rearrangement joins TRBV29-1 to TRBJ1-1; D remains unclear. Germline lookup yields CDR1 SQVTM and CDR2 ANQGSEA. The CDR3 contains 12 residues. The V end lost 4 bases, the J end lost 1 base, and 7 bases lay between the germline ends. CDR3 protein: CSVGTGNTEAFF. CDR3 coding DNA: TGCAGCGTTGGGACCGGGAACACTGAAGCTTTCTTT.

Of note for this clone: The junction shows a germline mismatch at one end, possibly a read error. V usage is TRBV18 and J usage is TRBJ1-2; 11 nucleotides agree with TRBD1. CDR1 is KGHSH, CDR2 LQKENI, per germline. This CDR3 spans 15 amino acids. CDR3: CASSPPGQGAHGYTF. The CDR3 DNA reads as TGTGCCAGCTCCCCACCCGGACAGGGGGCCCATGGCTACACCTTC.

The chain carries TRBV12-5 and TRBJ1-3, with 10 bases that match TRBD1. Looked up from germline, CDR1 is LGHNT and CDR2 is FRNRAP. V shed 7 bases and J 8 bases; nucleotides not matched to a gene: 5. This CDR3 has 13 amino acids. CDR3 nucleotide sequence: TGTGCTAGTGCCCATGGACAGGGGGACACCATATATTTT. Residues: CASAHGQGDTIYF. Variable domain in full (rest from reference TRBV12-5 and TRBJ1-3): DARVTQTPRHKVTEMGQEVTMRCQPILGHNTVFWYRQTMMQGLELLAYFRNRAPLDDSGMPKDRFSAEMPDATLATLKIQPSEPRDSAVYFCASAHGQGDTIYFGEGSWLTVV.

This chain uses TRBV9 with TRBJ2-3; TRBD2 aligns across 13 bases. Looked up from germline, CDR1 is SGDLS and CDR2 is YYNGEE. The CDR3 is made up of 16 amino acids. With V trimmed by 1 base and J by 5 bases, 4 bases remained unmatched. The CDR3 loop is CASSVTSGGEGDTQYF. The CDR3 DNA reads as TGTGCCAGCAGCGTAACTAGCGGGGGGGAAGGAGATACGCAGTATTTT.

This clone is categorized as medium-sized. This chain connects TRBV4-3 to TRBJ2-7, with 8 bases lining up with TRBD1. CDR3 length: 15 residues. V shed 1 base, J shed 4 bases, and the junction held 6 bases outside the gene matches. Germline-derived CDR1 and CDR2 are LGHNA and YSLEER. For the CDR3, the DNA is TGCGCCAGCAGCCAAGTTTCAGGGGGCGAATACGAGCAGTACTTC. Translating gives CASSQVSGGEYEQYF.

CDR3 sequence reads: CASSLASRGAFF. The CDR3 region has the DNA TGTGCCAGCAGTTTAGCGTCCAGGGGAGCTTTCTTT. The rearrangement joins TRBV12-3 or TRBV12-4 to TRBJ1-1; TRBD1 is a possible D gene (6 bases). The CDR3 consists of 12 residues. The V end lost 0 bases, the J end lost 10 bases, and 9 bases lay between the germline ends.

This clone was recorded a few times. V and J are TRBV3-1 (or the pseudogene TRBV3-2) and TRBJ2-7; D is uncertain. Germline CDR1 LGHDT, CDR2 YNNKEL (reference sequence). V was trimmed by 1 base and J by 2 bases, leaving 15 bases between them. This CDR3 is 16 amino acids long. The CDR3 sequence is CASSQVGPRPTYEQYF. The CDR3, as DNA: TGTGCCAGCAGCCAAGTTGGTCCCAGGCCAACCTACGAGCAGTACTTC.

The chain combines TRBV7-9 with TRBJ2-5, with a tentative D call TRBD1 (6 bases). CDR3 length equals 15 residues. The germline gives CDR1 SEHNR, CDR2 FQNEAQ (reference sequence). V was clipped by 5 bases and J by 3 bases, with 16 bases between them. Here the CDR3 reads CASSPWGQGEETQYF. For the CDR3, the DNA is TGTGCCAGCAGCCCCTGGGGGCAGGGTGAAGAGACCCAGTACTTC.